The 31 T cell receptor beta chains listed next were all sequenced from one sample in a study of CD8 T cells in ankylosing spondylitis. TCRdb used MiXCR to reprocess the 5' RACE reads, holding one entry per CDR3 protein. The table shows under 250,000 distinct CDR3 sequences, with about 10% occurring only once. Sequencing was performed on blood, either unsorted or a sorted T cell fraction (not recorded which). The receptors originated from a male donor with ankylosing spondylitis or in good health (not recorded which).

There are many counts of this clonotype. This chain links TRBV5-1 with TRBJ2-2; either TRBD1 or TRBD2 may supply D (6 bases each). CDR1 and CDR2 (germline): SGHRS, YFSETQ. Trimming pared 4 bases from V and 2 bases from J, leaving 15 bases between. The CDR3 spans 16 residues. CDR3 protein: CASSESWGANTGELFF. CDR3 coding DNA: TGCGCCAGCAGCGAGAGCTGGGGGGCTAACACCGGGGAGCTGTTTTTT.

This clonotype was seen at least ten times. The chain links TRBV11-2 to TRBJ2-1, with 9 nucleotides matching TRBD2. The ends lost 8 bases at V and 4 bases at J; junction bases unmatched: 6. The CDR3 runs to 14 residues. The germline CDR1 and CDR2 sequences are SGHAT and FQNNGV. The CDR3 DNA reads TGTGCCAGCGAGGTGAGCGGGAGGTACAATGAGCAGTTCTTC. This codes for CASEVSGRYNEQFF.

The J gene is TRBJ1-2, the V gene TRBV2; D gene uncertain. The ends were cut back, 9 bases at V and 7 bases at J, with 6 bases in the middle. Per germline, CDR1 SNHLY and CDR2 FYNNEI. The CDR3 runs 9 residues. CDR3 residues: CASGSGYTF. CDR3 nucleotides: TGTGCCAGTGGGAGTGGCTACACCTTC.

The V call is TRBV2, the J call TRBJ2-1; 9 bases align to TRBD2. Germline values: CDR1 SNHLY, CDR2 FYNNEI. The CDR3 covers 15 residues. V was clipped by 2 bases and J by 5 bases; unmatched bases: 4. The CDR3 reads CASSETSGLNNEQFF. The CDR3 DNA is TGTGCCAGCAGTGAAACTAGCGGGCTTAACAATGAGCAGTTCTTC.

This clonotype has at least ten counts. This chain uses TRBV7-6 with TRBJ1-1, with D perhaps matching TRBD1 (5 bases). The CDR3 contains 13 residues. Trimming shortened V by 1 base and J by 6 bases, and 9 bases separated the two germline ends. Germline assignment: CDR1 SGHVS and CDR2 FNYEAQ. CDR3 nucleotides: TGTGCCAGCAGCTTAGAACACAGGTCTGAAGCTTTCTTT. Its protein product is CASSLEHRSEAFF.

This clonotype was counted between two and nine times. The genes are TRBV10-2 and TRBJ2-1, with TRBD2 matching over 11 bases. V shed 0 bases, J shed 2 bases, and the junction held 3 bases outside the gene matches. CDR1 and CDR2 from the germline V gene are WSHSY and SAAADI. The CDR3 is 17 amino acids. The CDR3 loop reads CASSESDSGGAYNEQFF. CDR3 nucleotide sequence: TGCGCCAGCAGTGAGTCCGATAGCGGGGGGGCCTACAATGAGCAGTTCTTC.

This clonotype has at least ten counts. The chain joins TRBV9 to TRBJ2-2; no clear D gene. The CDR3 spans 14 residues. Germline V gene sequence: CDR1 SGDLS, CDR2 YYNGEE. V gave up 4 bases and J gave up 8 bases, with 15 bases separating them. CDR3 region: CASSPTHSSGELFF. The CDR3 nucleotides are TGTGCCAGCAGCCCCACACACTCGTCAGGGGAGCTGTTTTTT.

This clonotype was seen at least ten times. The V and J genes are TRBV5-1 and TRBJ2-3, with D possibly being TRBD1 (7 bases). Between the trimmed V and J ends, which lost 4 bases and 6 bases, there was a span of 15 bases. Germline V gene lookup returns CDR1 SGHRS and CDR2 YFSETQ. This CDR3 has 14 residues. The CDR3 bases are TGCGCCAGCAGCCTGGAGGGGGCATGGGATACGCAGTATTTT. Translation gives CASSLEGAWDTQYF.

The chain is built from TRBV11-1 and TRBJ2-3; a weak D match, TRBD1 (6 bases). Trimming stripped 5 bases from V and 2 bases from J, with 14 bases between. CDR3 length: 15 amino acids. CDR1 and CDR2 from the germline V gene are SGHAT and FQDESV (reference sequence). CDR3 sequence (DNA): TGTGCCAGCAGCCTCGACAGGTTCGACACAGATACGCAGTATTTT. This translates into CASSLDRFDTDTQYF.

This clonotype was found many times. This chain uses TRBV3-1 with TRBJ1-6, with D maybe TRBD1 (6 bases). The CDR3 is 18 residues long. V was pared by 4 bases and J by 9 bases, with 25 bases between. Germline V gene data show CDR1 as LGHDT and CDR2 as YNNKEL (reference sequence). Here the CDR3 DNA reads TGTGCCAGCAGCCCACGGGGGACACGGGTCGAAAGTGCTTCACCCCTCCACTTT. The encoded protein is CASSPRGTRVESASPLHF.

This clonotype was counted ten times or more. This chain joins TRBV6-6 and TRBJ2-3; the D gene is possibly TRBD1 (6 bases). CDR3 length: 14 residues. From germline, CDR1 is MNHNY and CDR2 SVGAGI (reference sequence). With 6 bases removed from V and 1 base from J, the gap between germline ends came to 11 bases. The CDR3 here is CASRAEGGTDTQYF. The CDR3 region has the DNA TGTGCCAGCAGAGCCGAGGGGGGCACAGATACGCAGTATTTT.

This chain connects TRBV7-6 to TRBJ2-2; 10 bases map to TRBD1. Germline V gives CDR1 SGHVS, CDR2 FNYEAQ. The CDR3 consists of 17 residues. V trimming: 1 base; J trimming: 6 bases; junction bases outside the gene matches: 8. CDR3 nucleotide sequence: TGTGCCAGCAGCTTAGGGACAGGGGGAGAATGGGCCGGGGAGCTGTTTTTT. Its protein is CASSLGTGGEWAGELFF.

This clonotype was seen a handful of times. CDR3 region: CSAKLQGLHTGELFF. The CDR3 DNA reads as TGCAGTGCAAAACTCCAGGGACTACACACCGGGGAGCTGTTTTTT. The genes are TRBV20-1 and TRBJ2-2; 7 bases are shared with TRBD2. J was trimmed by 3 bases and V by 6 bases; bases with no gene match: 10. The CDR3 totals 15 residues. Germline values: CDR1 DFQATT, CDR2 SNEGSKA (reference sequence).

This clonotype was seen repeatedly, ten times or more. The V and J genes are TRBV5-1 and TRBJ2-5; D uncertain. V was clipped by 4 bases and J by 4 bases, with 17 bases between them. Germline CDR1 reads SGHRS; CDR2 reads YFSETQ. This CDR3 comprises 15 residues. The CDR3 is CASSLGDGLRETQYF. CDR3 nucleotide sequence: TGCGCCAGCAGCCTGGGTGACGGCCTGCGAGAGACCCAGTACTTC. The complete variable domain, with remaining parts taken from reference TRBV5-1 and TRBJ2-5, reads KAGVTQTPRYLIKTRGQQVTLSCSPISGHRSVSWYQQTPGQGLQFLFEYFSETQRNKGNFPGRFSGRQFSNSRSEMNVSTLELGDSALYLCASSLGDGLRETQYFGPGTRLLVL.

This clonotype was found many times. CDR3 nucleotide sequence: TGCAGCGGTGGCTGGAATGAGCAGTTCTTC. This codes for CSGGWNEQFF. V usage is TRBV29-1 and J usage is TRBJ2-1; D remains ambiguous. The CDR3 covers 10 residues. V lost 7 bases, J lost 7 bases, and 8 bases lay in between. Germline CDR1 is SQVTM and CDR2 is ANQGSEA.

The rearrangement links TRBV6-2 or TRBV6-3 to TRBJ2-1, with D maybe TRBD1 (5 bases). The CDR3 spans 15 residues. The V gene lost 2 bases and the J gene lost 4 bases, with 12 bases spanning the gap. Germline loops: CDR1 MNHEY, CDR2 SVGEGT. The CDR3 is CASSYVGQVYNEQFF. The CDR3 DNA reads TGTGCCAGCAGTTACGTGGGGCAAGTATACAATGAGCAGTTCTTC.

The table lists this clonotype with many counts. The chain is built from TRBV3-1 and TRBJ2-7; 9 bases are a match to TRBD1. The CDR3 loop spans 14 amino acids. The V segment lost 5 bases and the J segment 5 bases; nucleotides outside the gene matches: 7. CDR1 is LGHDT and CDR2 is YNNKEL in the germline V gene (reference sequence). CDR3 bases: TGTGCCAGCAGCAAGGGACAGGGTGGCCACGAGCAGTACTTC. Its translation is CASSKGQGGHEQYF.

The chain has TRBV20-1 and TRBJ1-4; 10 nucleotides line up with TRBD1. Germline-derived CDR1 and CDR2 are DFQATT and SNEGSKA (reference sequence). V lost 3 bases, J lost 8 bases, and 12 bases stayed unmatched. CDR3 length equals 16 residues. The CDR3, as DNA: TGCAGTGCTAGGGCTCCTCCGGGACAGGGGCCGGAAAAACTGTTTTTT. Translated: CSARAPPGQGPEKLFF.

This sequence joins TRBV5-4 and TRBJ2-1; 8 bases fit TRBD1. CDR3 length: 15 amino acids. The J segment lost 2 bases and the V segment lost 4 bases, leaving 5 bases of the junction unmatched. Germline CDR1 reads SGHNT; CDR2 reads YYREEE (reference sequence). The CDR3 spells CASSQGTGPYNEQFF. The CDR3 nucleotides read TGTGCCAGCAGCCAAGGGACAGGTCCCTACAATGAGCAGTTCTTC.

This clonotype was counted many times. This rearrangement joins TRBV20-1 to TRBJ2-3; D remains unclear. V was trimmed by 3 bases and J by 0 bases, leaving 7 bases between them. The germline V gene has CDR1 DFQATT and CDR2 SNEGSKA (reference sequence). This CDR3 contains 13 residues. CDR3 DNA sequence: TGCAGTGCTAGTTGGCGGAGCACAGATACGCAGTATTTT. Its protein product is CSASWRSTDTQYF.

This clonotype was detected many times. V usage is TRBV20-1 and J usage is TRBJ1-2; D is uncertain. Germline V gene lookup returns CDR1 DFQATT and CDR2 SNEGSKA (reference sequence). The CDR3 contains 13 residues. V was clipped by 3 bases and J by 1 base, with 9 bases between them. CDR3 in amino acids: CSASKTDNYGYTF. The DNA of the CDR3 is TGCAGTGCTAGTAAAACTGATAACTATGGCTACACCTTC.

V usage is TRBV7-9 and J usage is TRBJ1-5; D remains unclear. The CDR3 sequence is 14 residues long. V was clipped by 5 bases and J by 7 bases, with 15 bases between them. Germline V lookup: CDR1 SEHNR, CDR2 FQNEAQ (reference sequence). CDR3 nucleotide sequence: TGTGCCAGCAGCCCCATGTCCGGAAACCAGCCCCAGCATTTT. This translates into CASSPMSGNQPQHF.

CDR3 protein: CASSKDRGIDYEQYF. CDR3 DNA sequence: TGCGCCAGCAGCAAAGACAGGGGAATAGATTACGAGCAGTACTTC. V usage is TRBV5-1 and J usage is TRBJ2-7; 8 bases are shared with TRBD1. CDR3 length: 15 residues. Germline trimming cut 4 bases from V and 4 bases from J; bases unmatched to any gene: 10. The V gene's germline CDR1 is SGHRS and CDR2 YFSETQ.

As regards this clonotype: A junction boundary mismatches the germline segment, possibly from a read error. The chain carries TRBV6-2 or TRBV6-3 and TRBJ1-2; D gene unclear. The CDR3 runs to 10 residues. Germline V gene lookup returns CDR1 MNHEY and CDR2 SVGEGT. CDR3 residues: CASSSPLAEF. As DNA, the CDR3 is TGTGCCAGCAGTTCCCCGCTCGCCGAGTTC.

This chain uses TRBV20-1 with TRBJ2-1; 7 nucleotides line up with TRBD2. V was clipped by 5 bases and J by 5 bases; unmatched bases: 6. The CDR3 runs 13 residues. Germline CDR1 reads DFQATT; CDR2 reads SNEGSKA (reference sequence). Here the CDR3 DNA reads TGCAGTGCTCCTACCAGCGGGGACAATGAGCAGTTCTTC. It codes for CSAPTSGDNEQFF.

This clonotype has ten or more counts. Here the CDR3 reads CASSRFPGEAFF. The DNA for the CDR3 is TGTGCCAGCAGTCGATTTCCCGGGGAAGCTTTCTTT. V usage is TRBV12-3 or TRBV12-4 and J usage is TRBJ1-1; D gene ambiguous. Trimming took 5 bases from V and 8 from J, leaving 12 bases between them. CDR3 size: 12 residues.

This clonotype has ten or more counts. J is TRBJ2-4 and V is TRBV20-1, with a possible D match to TRBD2 (5 bases). The CDR3 covers 18 residues. Between the trimmed V and J ends, which lost 1 base and 3 bases, there was a span of 22 bases. From germline, CDR1 is DFQATT and CDR2 SNEGSKA (reference sequence). This CDR3 is CSARARRSEGRGKNIQYF. The CDR3 DNA reads TGCAGTGCTAGAGCTCGACGATCTGAGGGCCGTGGCAAAAACATTCAGTACTTC.

The rearrangement uses TRBV7-9 and TRBJ2-7; perhaps TRBD1 as D (6 bases). This CDR3 region has 13 residues. V was trimmed by 8 bases and J by 12 bases, leaving 23 bases between them. Germline-derived CDR1 and CDR2 are SEHNR and FQNEAQ (reference sequence). CDR3 bases: TGTGCCAGCGCACTTCAAAGGGACACCTGGGCGTACTTC. The encoded protein is CASALQRDTWAYF.

This clonotype was seen only a few times. The V call is TRBV10-3, the J call TRBJ2-7, with 12 nucleotides matching TRBD2. Germline V gives CDR1 ENHRY, CDR2 SYGVKD. The CDR3 is made up of 17 amino acids. Losses at the gene ends were 0 bases for V and 6 bases for J; bases not matched to a gene: 9. The CDR3 protein is CAISESGLAGGPREQYF. CDR3 coding DNA: TGTGCCATCAGTGAGTCTGGGCTAGCGGGAGGGCCCCGCGAGCAGTACTTC.

This clonotype was observed many times. Written as DNA, the CDR3 is TGTGCCAGCAGTGAAGGGGGAGGGACGTACGAGCAGTACTTC. Protein: CASSEGGGTYEQYF. The chain has TRBV25-1 and TRBJ2-7; 7 bases line up with TRBD2. Looked up from germline, CDR1 is MGHDK and CDR2 is SYGVNS. V lost 2 bases, J lost 4 bases, and 5 bases stayed unmatched. The CDR3 has 14 residues.

This sequence joins TRBV18 and TRBJ2-7; D gene unclear. The germline CDR1 and CDR2 sequences are KGHSH and LQKENI. This CDR3 region has 14 residues. The V end was cut by 0 bases, the J end by 0 bases, with 6 bases between. DNA of the CDR3: TGTGCCAGCTCACCACCGTCTAGCTCCTACGAGCAGTACTTC. Translation gives CASSPPSSSYEQYF.